This T cell receptor beta chain originates from a study of T cell responses to AZD1222 COVID-19 vaccine. General observations from the study: In all cases, repertoires were sampled only after the peak T cell response. Donors, mostly white British, included more females; clonal diversity was possibly underestimated. Dominant at 160-218 and 743-854, vaccine-associated CD4 TCRs also spanned spike.

Method: immunoSEQ multiplex PCR; TCRdb's copy keeps in-frame clones and lacks some. This sample has about 100,000 clones, with roughly 87% found just once. This CDR3 spans 12 amino acids. V was cut by 5 bases and J by 3 bases, with 8 bases left in between. Germline loops: CDR1 MNHEY, CDR2 SMNVEV (reference sequence). As regards this clone: The antigen is unknown.

The sequencing here drew on peripheral blood, taken on day 0 of AZD1222 vaccination. The V gene is TRBV27, the J gene TRBJ2-7; a weak D match, TRBD1 (5 bases). The receptor's source is an adult in good health. The DNA for the CDR3 is TGTGCCAGCAGTCAGCAGGGCTACGAGCAGTACTTC. Amino acid sequence: CASSQQGYEQYF.